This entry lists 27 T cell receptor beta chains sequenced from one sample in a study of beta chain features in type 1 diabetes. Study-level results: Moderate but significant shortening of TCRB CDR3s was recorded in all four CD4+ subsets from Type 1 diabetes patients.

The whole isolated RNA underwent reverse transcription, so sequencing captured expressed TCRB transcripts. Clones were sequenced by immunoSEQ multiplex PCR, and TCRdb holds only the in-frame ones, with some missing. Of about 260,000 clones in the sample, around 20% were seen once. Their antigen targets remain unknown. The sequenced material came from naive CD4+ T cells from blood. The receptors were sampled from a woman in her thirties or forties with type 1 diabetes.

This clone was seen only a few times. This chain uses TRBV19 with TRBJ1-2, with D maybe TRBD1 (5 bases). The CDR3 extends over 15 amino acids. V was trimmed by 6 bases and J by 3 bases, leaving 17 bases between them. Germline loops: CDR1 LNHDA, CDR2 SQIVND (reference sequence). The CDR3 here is CASRVYRPDDYGYTF. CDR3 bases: TGTGCCAGTAGAGTCTACAGGCCAGATGACTATGGCTACACCTTC. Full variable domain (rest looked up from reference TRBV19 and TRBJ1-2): DGGITQSPKYLFRKEGQNVTLSCEQNLNHDAMYWYRQDPGQGLRLIYYSQIVNDFQKGDIAEGYSVSREKKESFPLTVTSAQKNPTAFYLCASRVYRPDDYGYTFGSGTRLTVV.

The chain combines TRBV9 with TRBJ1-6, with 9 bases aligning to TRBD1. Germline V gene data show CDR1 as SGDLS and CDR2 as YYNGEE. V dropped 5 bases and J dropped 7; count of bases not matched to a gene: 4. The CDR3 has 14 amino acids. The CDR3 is CASSEQGANSPLHF. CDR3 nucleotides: TGTGCCAGCAGTGAACAGGGGGCGAATTCACCCCTCCACTTT.

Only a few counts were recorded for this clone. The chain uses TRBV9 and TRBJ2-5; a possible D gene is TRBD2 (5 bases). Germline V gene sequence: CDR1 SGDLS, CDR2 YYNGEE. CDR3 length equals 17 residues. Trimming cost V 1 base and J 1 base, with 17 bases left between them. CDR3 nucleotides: TGTGCCAGCAGCGTATCCTATGTACGGGGTGCCCAAGAGACCCAGTACTTC. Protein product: CASSVSYVRGAQETQYF. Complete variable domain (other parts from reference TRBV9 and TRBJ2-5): DSGVTQTPKHLITATGQRVTLRCSPRSGDLSVYWYQQSLDQGLQFLIQYYNGEERAKGNILERFSAQQFPDLHSELNLSSLELGDSALYFCASSVSYVRGAQETQYFGPGTRLLVL.

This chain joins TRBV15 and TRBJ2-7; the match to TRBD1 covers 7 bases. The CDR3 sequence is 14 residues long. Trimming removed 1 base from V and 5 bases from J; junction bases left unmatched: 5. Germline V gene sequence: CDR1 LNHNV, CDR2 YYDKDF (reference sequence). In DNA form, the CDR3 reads TGTGCCACCAGCAGAGTGGGACAGAGCGACGAGCAGTACTTC. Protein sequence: CATSRVGQSDEQYF.

The CDR3 spells CASSLSPILSYEQYF. For the CDR3, the DNA is TGTGCCAGCAGTTTGAGCCCCATCCTCTCCTACGAGCAGTACTTC. The rearrangement uses TRBV28 and TRBJ2-7; no definite D call. This CDR3 has 15 residues. Germline CDR1 reads MDHEN; CDR2 reads SYDVKM. V lost 3 bases and J lost 0, with 12 bases in between.

The CDR3 sequence: CSVGLQGQPQHF. The CDR3 bases are TGCAGCGTTGGCCTACAGGGTCAGCCCCAGCATTTT. This chain connects TRBV29-1 to TRBJ1-5; possibly TRBD1 for D (6 bases). Per germline, CDR1 SQVTM and CDR2 ANQGSEA. The CDR3 loop spans 12 amino acids. V was clipped by 4 bases and J by 6 bases, with 10 bases between them. The full variable domain, completed using reference TRBV29-1 and TRBJ1-5, is SAVISQKPSRDICQRGTSLTIQCQVDSQVTMMFWYRQQPGQSLTLIATANQGSEATYESGFVIDKFPISRPNLTFSTLTVSNMSPEDSSIYLCSVGLQGQPQHFGDGTRLSIL.

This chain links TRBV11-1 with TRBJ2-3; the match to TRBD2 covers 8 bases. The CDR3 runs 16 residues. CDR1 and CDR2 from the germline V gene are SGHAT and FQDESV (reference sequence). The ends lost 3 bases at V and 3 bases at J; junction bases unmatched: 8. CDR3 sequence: CASSFSGGTVTDTQYF. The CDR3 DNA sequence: TGTGCCAGCAGCTTTTCGGGAGGGACCGTAACAGATACGCAGTATTTT.

In DNA, the CDR3 is TGTGCCAGCAGTCTTGGACAGGGGGCGCTTATTGGGTCATGGGAGACCCAGTACTTC. As protein: CASSLGQGALIGSWETQYF. The chain couples TRBV28 to TRBJ2-5; TRBD1 aligns across 11 bases. The V gene's germline CDR1 is MDHEN and CDR2 SYDVKM. The junction had 19 bases not matched to a gene; V was cut back by 5 bases and J by 5 bases. This CDR3 contains 19 residues.

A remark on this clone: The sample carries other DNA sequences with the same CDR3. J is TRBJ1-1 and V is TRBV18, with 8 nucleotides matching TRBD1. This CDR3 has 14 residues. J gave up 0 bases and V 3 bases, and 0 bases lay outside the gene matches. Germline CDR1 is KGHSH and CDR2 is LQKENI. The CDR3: CASSPGQVNTEAFF. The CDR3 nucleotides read TGTGCCAGCTCACCGGGACAGGTGAACACTGAAGCTTTCTTT.

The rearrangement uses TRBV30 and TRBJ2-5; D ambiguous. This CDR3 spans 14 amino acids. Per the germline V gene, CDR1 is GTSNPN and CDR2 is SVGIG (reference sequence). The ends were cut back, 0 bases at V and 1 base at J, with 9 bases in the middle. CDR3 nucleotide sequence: TGTGCCTGGAGTGTACTCTGGGCCCAAGAGACCCAGTACTTC. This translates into CAWSVLWAQETQYF.

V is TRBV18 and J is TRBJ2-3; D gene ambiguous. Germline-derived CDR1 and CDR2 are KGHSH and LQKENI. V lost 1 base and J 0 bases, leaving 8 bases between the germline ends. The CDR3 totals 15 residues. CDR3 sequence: CASSPLLASTDTQYF. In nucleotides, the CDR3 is TGTGCCAGCTCACCACTCTTGGCTAGCACAGATACGCAGTATTTT.

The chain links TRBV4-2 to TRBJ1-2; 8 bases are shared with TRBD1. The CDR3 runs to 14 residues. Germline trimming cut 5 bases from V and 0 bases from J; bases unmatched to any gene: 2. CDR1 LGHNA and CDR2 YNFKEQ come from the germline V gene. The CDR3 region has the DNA TGTGCCAGCAGCGAGGACAGGGCTAACTATGGCTACACCTTC. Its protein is CASSEDRANYGYTF.

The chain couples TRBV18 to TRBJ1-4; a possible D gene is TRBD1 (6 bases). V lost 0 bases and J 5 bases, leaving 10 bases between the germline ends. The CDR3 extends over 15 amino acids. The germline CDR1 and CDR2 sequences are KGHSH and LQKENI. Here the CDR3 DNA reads TGTGCCAGCTCACCACCTAGCCAGGGGAATGAAAAACTGTTTTTT. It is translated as CASSPPSQGNEKLFF.

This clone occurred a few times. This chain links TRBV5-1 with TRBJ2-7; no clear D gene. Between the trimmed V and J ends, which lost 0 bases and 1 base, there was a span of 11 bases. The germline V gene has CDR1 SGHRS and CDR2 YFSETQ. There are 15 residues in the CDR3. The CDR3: CASSLVGDVSYEQYF. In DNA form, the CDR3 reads TGCGCCAGCAGCTTGGTTGGAGACGTATCCTACGAGCAGTACTTC.

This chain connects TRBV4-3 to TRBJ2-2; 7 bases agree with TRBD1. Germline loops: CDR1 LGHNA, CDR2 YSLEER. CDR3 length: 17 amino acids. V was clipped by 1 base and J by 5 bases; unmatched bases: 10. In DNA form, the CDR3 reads TGCGCCAGCAGCCAAGCGGGGCCGACAGGGCAGACCGGGGAGCTGTTTTTT. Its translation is CASSQAGPTGQTGELFF.

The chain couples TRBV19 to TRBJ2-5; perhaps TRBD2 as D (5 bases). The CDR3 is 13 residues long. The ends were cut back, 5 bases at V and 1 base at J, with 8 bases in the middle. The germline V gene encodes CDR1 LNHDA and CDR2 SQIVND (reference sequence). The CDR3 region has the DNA TGTGCCAGTAGTCCGGGAATCCAAGAGACCCAGTACTTC. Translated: CASSPGIQETQYF.

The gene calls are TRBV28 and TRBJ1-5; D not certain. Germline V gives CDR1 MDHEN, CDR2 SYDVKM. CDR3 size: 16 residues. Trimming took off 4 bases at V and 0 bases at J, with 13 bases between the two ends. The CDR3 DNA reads TGTGCCAGCAGTTCCCGCGGACTTCCTAGCAATCAGCCCCAGCATTTT. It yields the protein CASSSRGLPSNQPQHF.

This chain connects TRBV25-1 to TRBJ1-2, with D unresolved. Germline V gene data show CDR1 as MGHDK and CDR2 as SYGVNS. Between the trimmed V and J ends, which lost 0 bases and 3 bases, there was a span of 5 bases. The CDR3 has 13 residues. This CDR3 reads CASSEYEDYGYTF. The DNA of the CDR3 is TGTGCCAGCAGTGAATATGAGGACTATGGCTACACCTTC.

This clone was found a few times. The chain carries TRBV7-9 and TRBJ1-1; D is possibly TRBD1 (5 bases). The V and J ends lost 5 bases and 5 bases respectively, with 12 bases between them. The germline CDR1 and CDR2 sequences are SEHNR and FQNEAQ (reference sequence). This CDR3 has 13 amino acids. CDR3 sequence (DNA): TGTGCCAGCAGCACCCTGGGGGGGACTGAAGCTTTCTTT. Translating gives CASSTLGGTEAFF.

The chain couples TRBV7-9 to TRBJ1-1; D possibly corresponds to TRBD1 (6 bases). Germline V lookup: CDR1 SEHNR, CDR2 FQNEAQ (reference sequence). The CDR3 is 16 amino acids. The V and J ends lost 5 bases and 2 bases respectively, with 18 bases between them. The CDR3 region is CASSPSGGRRNTEAFF. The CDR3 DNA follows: TGTGCCAGCAGCCCCTCTGGGGGCAGGAGAAACACTGAAGCTTTCTTT. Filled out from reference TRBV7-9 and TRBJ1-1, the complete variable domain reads DTGVSQNPRHKITKRGQNVTFRCDPISEHNRLYWYRQTLGQGPEFLTYFQNEAQLEKSRLLSDRFSAERPKGSFSTLEIQRTEQGDSAMYLCASSPSGGRRNTEAFFGQGTRLTVV.

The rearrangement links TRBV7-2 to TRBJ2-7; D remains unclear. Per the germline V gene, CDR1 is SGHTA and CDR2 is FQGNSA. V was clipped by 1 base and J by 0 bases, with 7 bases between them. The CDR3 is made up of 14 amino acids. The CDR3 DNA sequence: TGTGCCAGCAGCTTAGTCGAAGCCTCCTACGAGCAGTACTTC. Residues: CASSLVEASYEQYF.

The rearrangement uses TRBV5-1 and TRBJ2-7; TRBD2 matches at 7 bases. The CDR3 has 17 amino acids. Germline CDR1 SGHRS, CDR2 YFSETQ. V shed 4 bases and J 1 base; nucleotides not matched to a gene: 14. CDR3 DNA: TGCGCCAGCAGCCCCCCGGGGGAGCGGGAACCTTCCTACGAGCAGTACTTC. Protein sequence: CASSPPGEREPSYEQYF.

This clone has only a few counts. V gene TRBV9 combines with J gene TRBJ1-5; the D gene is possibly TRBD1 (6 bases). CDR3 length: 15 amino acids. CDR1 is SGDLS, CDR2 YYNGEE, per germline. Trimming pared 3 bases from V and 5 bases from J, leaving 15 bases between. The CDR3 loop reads CASSAEDSPHQPQHF. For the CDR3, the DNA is TGTGCCAGCAGCGCCGAGGACAGCCCCCATCAGCCCCAGCATTTT.

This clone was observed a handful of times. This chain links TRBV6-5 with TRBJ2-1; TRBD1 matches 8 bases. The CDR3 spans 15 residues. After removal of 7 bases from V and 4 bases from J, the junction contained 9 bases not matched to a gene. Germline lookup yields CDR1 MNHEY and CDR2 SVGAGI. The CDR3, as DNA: TGTGCCAGCACCAGAGACAGGGGAAATTACAATGAGCAGTTCTTC. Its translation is CASTRDRGNYNEQFF.

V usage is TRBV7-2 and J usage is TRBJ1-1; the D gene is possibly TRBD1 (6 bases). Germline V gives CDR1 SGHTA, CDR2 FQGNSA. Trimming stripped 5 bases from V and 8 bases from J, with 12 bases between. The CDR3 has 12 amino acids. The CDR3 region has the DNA TGTGCCAGCAGCCTACGACAGGCCGAAGCTTTCTTT. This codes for CASSLRQAEAFF.

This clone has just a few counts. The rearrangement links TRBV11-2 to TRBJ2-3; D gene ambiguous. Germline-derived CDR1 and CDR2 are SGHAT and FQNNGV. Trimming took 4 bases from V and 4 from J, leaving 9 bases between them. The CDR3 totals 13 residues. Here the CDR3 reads CASSSREPDTQYF. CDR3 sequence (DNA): TGTGCCAGCAGCTCCCGAGAGCCAGATACGCAGTATTTT.

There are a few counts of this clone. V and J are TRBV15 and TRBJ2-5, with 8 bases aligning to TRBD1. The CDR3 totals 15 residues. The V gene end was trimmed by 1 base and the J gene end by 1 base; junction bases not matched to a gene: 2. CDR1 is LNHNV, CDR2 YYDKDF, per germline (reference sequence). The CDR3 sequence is CATSRVTGGQETQYF. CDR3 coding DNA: TGTGCCACCAGCAGAGTAACAGGGGGCCAAGAGACCCAGTACTTC.